A single T cell receptor (beta chain) is shown here with its context. As yet, its antigen is unknown. Some clones are missing from TCRdb's copy, which holds only in-frame ones; the method was immunoSEQ multiplex PCR. The data contain around 23,000 clones, over 70% of them seen just once; the ten biggest clones take up around 20%. Before the COVID-19 pandemic, during about 2010-2018, CD4+ T cells were taken from unexposed donors. After about ten days of culture, CD4+ T cells were isolated. These data are taken from a study of CD4 T cells in relation to SARS-CoV-2 and coronaviruses. Trimming shortened V by 1 base and J by 6 bases, and 22 bases separated the two germline ends. Germline V gene sequence: CDR1 MGHRA, CDR2 YSYEKL. The CDR3 spans 17 residues.

The sample comprised CD4+ T cells from PBMCs, cultured in vitro. This sequence was found in a human donor in good health. The gene calls are TRBV4-1 and TRBJ2-7; D tentatively reads TRBD1 or TRBD2 (6 bases each). The CDR3 sequence is CASSQGILGGGLGEQYF. The CDR3 DNA reads as TGCGCCAGCAGCCAAGGGATTTTAGGAGGGGGGCTCGGCGAGCAGTACTTC.